These 6 T cell receptor beta chains were all obtained from the same sample, sequenced in a study of vaccination effects on CD4 cells after COVID-19. These receptors have no identified antigens. This table comes from immunoSEQ multiplex PCR, and its TCRdb copy is limited to in-frame clones, with some not included. The table has about 63,000 clones, over 70% seen once; the top ten hold approximately 3.7%. The ViraFEST assay expanded antigen-specific CD4+ T cells with viral peptide pools before sequencing. After less than 11 days in culture, the CD4+ T cells were isolated. Negative nucleocapsid antibody tests before and after vaccination confirmed no previous SARS-CoV-2 infection. The sequencing here drew on CD4+ T cells from PBMCs cultured with HCoV-OC43 spike peptides, taken before COVID-19 vaccination. Subset of the sample: HCoV-OC43 spike overlapping peptide pool stimulation. Every receptor here comes from a human donor who received a COVID-19 vaccine.

The chain links TRBV2 to TRBJ1-4, with D possibly being TRBD1 (5 bases). The ends were cut back, 3 bases at V and 0 bases at J, with 17 bases in the middle. The V gene's germline CDR1 is SNHLY and CDR2 FYNNEI. CDR3 size: 18 residues. CDR3 bases: TGTGCCAGCAGTGACCGGCCAATTTCGGGGCCAACTAATGAAAAACTGTTTTTT. Translated, it gives CASSDRPISGPTNEKLFF.

A single count supports this clone. The gene calls are TRBV20-1 and TRBJ2-2; D remains ambiguous. Germline CDR1 and CDR2: DFQATT and SNEGSKA (reference sequence). This CDR3 region has 11 residues. CDR3 residues: CSPANTGELFF. The CDR3, as DNA: TGCAGCCCGGCGAACACCGGGGAGCTGTTTTTT.

V gene TRBV9 combines with J gene TRBJ2-7; D not certain. Germline CDR1 and CDR2: SGDLS and YYNGEE. This CDR3 region has 14 residues. Trimming pared 0 bases from V and 0 bases from J, leaving 7 bases between. CDR3 in DNA: TGTGCCAGCAGCGTAGAAGCTAGCTCCTACGAGCAGTACGTC. This sequence encodes CASSVEASSYEQYV.

CDR3 protein: CASSVDPGQGARQFF. Written as DNA, the CDR3 is TGTGCCAGCAGCGTAGACCCGGGACAGGGCGCGCGGCAGTTCTTC. This chain connects TRBV9 to TRBJ2-1; the match to TRBD1 covers 9 bases. This CDR3 spans 15 amino acids. The junction had 10 bases not matched to a gene; V was cut back by 0 bases and J by 12 bases. The germline CDR1 and CDR2 sequences are SGDLS and YYNGEE. The full variable domain, rest sourced from reference TRBV9 and TRBJ2-1, is DSGVTQTPKHLITATGQRVTLRCSPRSGDLSVYWYQQSLDQGLQFLIQYYNGEERAKGNILERFSAQQFPDLHSELNLSSLELGDSALYFCASSVDPGQGARQFFGPGTRLTVL.

The gene calls are TRBV5-1 and TRBJ2-5, with 9 nucleotides matching TRBD1. CDR3 length: 16 amino acids. The germline V gene has CDR1 SGHRS and CDR2 YFSETQ. V trimming: 0 bases; J trimming: 2 bases; junction bases outside the gene matches: 5. The CDR3 region has the DNA TGCGCCAGCAGCTTGGAGGGGACAGGGTGGCAAGAGACCCAGTACTTC. It codes for CASSLEGTGWQETQYF.

The J gene is TRBJ2-1, the V gene TRBV19; D is possibly TRBD2 (7 bases). Germline V gene lookup returns CDR1 LNHDA and CDR2 SQIVND (reference sequence). V was shortened by 4 bases and J by 0 bases, with 22 bases between the two germline ends. This CDR3 has 19 residues. The CDR3 DNA reads as TGTGCCAGTAGTAATTGGGGGGGGGCCCAGGGGTTCTCCTACAATGAGCAGTTCTTC. This translates into CASSNWGGAQGFSYNEQFF.